One and the same sample provided the 15 T cell receptor beta chains below, sequenced in a study of blood T cell repertoires in COVID-19. Assay: immunoSEQ multiplex PCR; the TCRdb copy retains only in-frame clones and omits some. This table has around 170,000 clones, roughly 82% appearing once. Sequencing input: PBMCs or T cells enriched from blood (not recorded which). Receptor source: a woman aged 30 to 39 who had recovered from COVID-19.

The chain employs TRBV11-2 and TRBJ1-6, with D hard to call. This CDR3 comprises 15 residues. Germline V gene lookup returns CDR1 SGHAT and CDR2 FQNNGV. V lost 7 bases and J 4 bases, leaving 14 bases between the germline ends. The CDR3 bases are TGTGCCAGCACCCGAACCTTCGGTTATAATTCACCCCTCCACTTT. Translation gives CASTRTFGYNSPLHF. Variable domain in full (rest from reference TRBV11-2 and TRBJ1-6): EAGVAQSPRYKIIEKRQSVAFWCNPISGHATLYWYQQILGQGPKLLIQFQNNGVVDDSQLPKDRFSAERLKGVDSTLKIQPAKLEDSAVYLCASTRTFGYNSPLHFGNGTRLTVT.

This chain uses TRBV4-1 with TRBJ2-3; TRBD2 matches 7 bases. Losses at the gene ends were 5 bases for V and 2 bases for J; bases not matched to a gene: 10. CDR1 and CDR2 (germline): MGHRA, YSYEKL. The CDR3 is made up of 16 amino acids. The CDR3: CASSAEPLAVTDTQYF. The CDR3 DNA follows: TGCGCCAGCAGCGCGGAACCCCTAGCGGTCACAGATACGCAGTATTTT.

V usage is TRBV9 and J usage is TRBJ1-1, with a possible D match to TRBD1 (5 bases). In germline, CDR1 is SGDLS, CDR2 YYNGEE. CDR3 length equals 14 residues. V was shortened by 3 bases and J by 3 bases, with 12 bases between the two germline ends. Here the CDR3 DNA reads TGTGCCAGCAGCGCCCAGGGAGGTGACACTGAAGCTTTCTTT. It is translated as CASSAQGGDTEAFF.

Remarks on this clone: This sample also contains other DNA sequences that code for the same CDR3. The chain uses TRBV3-1 (or the pseudogene TRBV3-2) and TRBJ2-1; TRBD2 agrees at 10 bases. V was clipped by 4 bases and J by 6 bases; unmatched bases: 0. The germline gives CDR1 LGHDT, CDR2 YNNKEL (reference sequence). The CDR3 totals 13 residues. The CDR3 sequence: CASSRTSGNEQFF. The CDR3 DNA is TGTGCCAGCAGCCGGACTAGCGGCAATGAGCAGTTCTTC.

DNA for the CDR3: TGTGCCAGCAGTTATTCGAGAGTGGATTCACCCCTCCACTTT. Translated: CASSYSRVDSPLHF. The chain carries TRBV6-6 and TRBJ1-6; no reliable D call. Trimming stripped 3 bases from V and 8 bases from J, with 11 bases between. The CDR3 runs 14 residues. CDR1 is MNHNY, CDR2 SVGAGI, per germline (reference sequence).

CDR3 nucleotides: TGTGCCAGCAGAGCGACCGGGACACCCAGTTCACCCCTCCACTTT. It codes for CASRATGTPSSPLHF. V gene TRBV2 combines with J gene TRBJ1-6; weak D call: TRBD1 (6 bases). CDR3 size: 15 residues. CDR1 is SNHLY and CDR2 is FYNNEI in the germline V gene. With 6 bases removed from V and 9 bases from J, the gap between germline ends came to 18 bases.

This chain connects TRBV3-1 (or the pseudogene TRBV3-2) to TRBJ2-2, with TRBD1 as a possible D gene (6 bases). The CDR3 is 14 residues long. Germline V gene data show CDR1 as LGHDT and CDR2 as YNNKEL (reference sequence). V gave up 4 bases and J gave up 1 base, with 7 bases separating them. CDR3 nucleotide sequence: TGTGCCAGCAGCCTGGGACAGAACACCGGGGAGCTGTTTTTT. Protein sequence: CASSLGQNTGELFF.

The chain recombines TRBV28 with TRBJ1-2, with D tentatively TRBD1 (6 bases). Trimming removed 5 bases at V and 4 bases at J, with 17 bases between. This CDR3 region has 15 residues. CDR1 and CDR2 (germline): MDHEN, SYDVKM. CDR3 coding DNA: TGTGCCAGCAGTGCTCCAGGGGCTCGTACCTATGGCTACACCTTC. Protein product: CASSAPGARTYGYTF.

The rearrangement links TRBV11-2 to TRBJ2-2; 11 bases map to TRBD2. Germline V lookup: CDR1 SGHAT, CDR2 FQNNGV. The J segment lost 4 bases and the V segment lost 5 bases, leaving 15 bases of the junction unmatched. The CDR3 loop spans 19 amino acids. The CDR3 DNA reads as TGTGCCAGCAGCCCGGCGGCACTAGCGGGAGCAATGGGCACCGGGGAGCTGTTTTTT. It is translated as CASSPAALAGAMGTGELFF.

There are a few counts of this clone. CDR3 amino acids: CASSHPGMTEAFF. The DNA for the CDR3 is TGTGCCAGCAGCCATCCAGGTATGACTGAAGCTTTCTTT. The chain uses TRBV3-1 (or the pseudogene TRBV3-2) and TRBJ1-1; D remains unclear. V gave up 3 bases and J gave up 5 bases, with 10 bases separating them. CDR1 LGHDT and CDR2 YNNKEL come from the germline V gene (reference sequence). The CDR3 has 13 residues.

The gene calls are TRBV2 and TRBJ1-5; no clear D. CDR1 SNHLY and CDR2 FYNNEI come from the germline V gene. V was pared by 6 bases and J by 5 bases, with 11 bases between. This CDR3 comprises 13 residues. CDR3: CASRTERDQPQHF. The CDR3 DNA sequence: TGTGCCAGCAGGACGGAGAGAGATCAGCCCCAGCATTTT.

This sequence joins TRBV3-1 (or the pseudogene TRBV3-2) and TRBJ1-6, with D tentatively TRBD1 (5 bases). This CDR3 comprises 15 residues. CDR1 and CDR2 (germline): LGHDT, YNNKEL (reference sequence). The V end was cut by 3 bases, the J end by 9 bases, with 15 bases between. CDR3 protein: CASSQSGTGSSPLHF. The CDR3 DNA sequence: TGTGCCAGCAGCCAGTCCGGGACTGGAAGTTCACCCCTCCACTTT.

The V and J genes are TRBV10-2 and TRBJ1-5; D may be TRBD1 (6 bases). Trimming cost V 8 bases and J 2 bases, with 22 bases left between them. The CDR3 has 17 residues. Germline V lookup: CDR1 WSHSY, CDR2 SAAADI. In nucleotides, the CDR3 is TGCGCCAGCGCTCACATGGGACATAGAGGGGGCAATCAGCCCCAGCATTTT. This gives the protein CASAHMGHRGGNQPQHF.

This clone showed up just a few times. As DNA, the CDR3 is TGTGCCACCAGTAAGGGACTAGCGGGAGGGCGCCGATCCCCTAACAATGAGCAGTTCTTC. Translated: CATSKGLAGGRRSPNNEQFF. This rearrangement joins TRBV24-1 to TRBJ2-1, with 16 bases that match TRBD2. CDR3 size: 20 residues. Trimming at V came to 6 bases and at J to 5 bases, leaving 15 bases not matched to a gene. Germline assignment: CDR1 KGHDR and CDR2 SFDVKD.

The rearrangement joins TRBV27 to TRBJ2-7; 14 bases are shared with TRBD2. Per germline, CDR1 MNHEY and CDR2 SMNVEV (reference sequence). V lost 6 bases and J lost 3; bases outside the gene matches: 7. The CDR3 has 16 amino acids. In nucleotides, the CDR3 is TGTGCCAGCAGCGGGACTAGCGGGAGTTCTTTCTACGAGCAGTACTTC. Its protein product is CASSGTSGSSFYEQYF.